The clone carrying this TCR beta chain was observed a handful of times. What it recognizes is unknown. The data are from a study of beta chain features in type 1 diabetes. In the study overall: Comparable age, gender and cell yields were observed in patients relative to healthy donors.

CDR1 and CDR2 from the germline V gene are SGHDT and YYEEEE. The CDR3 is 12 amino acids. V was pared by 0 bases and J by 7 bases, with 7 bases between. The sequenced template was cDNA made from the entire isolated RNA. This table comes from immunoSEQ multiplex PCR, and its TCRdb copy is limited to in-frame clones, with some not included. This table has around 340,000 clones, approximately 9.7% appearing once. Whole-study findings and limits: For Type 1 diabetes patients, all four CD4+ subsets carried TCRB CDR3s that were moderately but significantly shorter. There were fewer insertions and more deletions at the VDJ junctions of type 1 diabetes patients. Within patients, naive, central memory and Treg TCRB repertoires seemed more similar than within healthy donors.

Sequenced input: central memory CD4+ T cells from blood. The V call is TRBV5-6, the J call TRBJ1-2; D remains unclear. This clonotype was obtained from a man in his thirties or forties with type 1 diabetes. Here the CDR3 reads CASSLEDRGYTF. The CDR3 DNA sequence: TGTGCCAGCAGCTTGGAGGATCGTGGCTACACCTTC.